The clone carrying this TCR beta chain occurred many times. Its specificity is not known. Samples came from axillary lymph nodes draining the breast cancer. These data come from a study of breast tumors, draining lymph nodes, adjacent tissues. Via MiXCR, TCRdb re-called the multiplex PCR reads, giving one row per CDR3 protein. The repertoire consists of about 80,000 distinct CDR3 sequences, with about 21% occurring once and the leading ten covering approximately 2.5%. V gave up 5 bases and J gave up 2 bases, with 21 bases separating them. From germline, CDR1 is LNHDA and CDR2 SQIVND (reference sequence). The CDR3 loop spans 17 amino acids. Study-wide points: Data fit most tumor T cells coming from lymph node, expanding in tumor. Compared with basal-like, luminal-like tumors shared significantly more repertoire with nontumor tissue. Tumors had less TCR diversity than lymph nodes, more than nontumor tissue.

Material: axillary lymph node tissue. This clonotype was sampled from a female donor with breast cancer. Some clones in this sample may be carry-over from other donors' samples. This chain joins TRBV19 and TRBJ1-2; TRBD1 might be the D (5 bases). The CDR3 protein is CASSPRDPLRTNYGYTF. CDR3 nucleotide sequence: TGTGCCAGTAGTCCCCGGGACCCTTTAAGGACGAACTATGGCTACACCTTC.